This T cell receptor beta chain originates from a study of T cells in Graves' hyperthyroidism and ophthalmopathy. Using RNA transcripts as the source, TCR beta CDR3 regions were amplified. Carried out on the TCR CDR3, a first-round RT-PCR used the HTBI primer set. TCRdb independently ran MiXCR on the multiplex PCR reads; one entry per CDR3 protein. Of around 380,000 distinct CDR3 sequences listed, roughly 14% are singletons. This clonotype was observed at least ten times. Patients with uncontrolled infections, other autoimmune diseases, pregnancy or lactation were excluded. Source material: blood. This sequence was found in a man aged 30 to 45 with Graves' hyperthyroidism that later progressed to Graves' ophthalmopathy.

In DNA, the CDR3 is TGTGCCACCCGGACAGGGGGGCATGAGCAGTTCTTC. Encoded protein: CATRTGGHEQFF. V is TRBV12-3 or TRBV12-4 and J is TRBJ2-1; 10 bases align to TRBD1. The trim removed 10 bases at V and 8 bases at J, leaving 5 bases unmatched. This CDR3 is 12 amino acids long.